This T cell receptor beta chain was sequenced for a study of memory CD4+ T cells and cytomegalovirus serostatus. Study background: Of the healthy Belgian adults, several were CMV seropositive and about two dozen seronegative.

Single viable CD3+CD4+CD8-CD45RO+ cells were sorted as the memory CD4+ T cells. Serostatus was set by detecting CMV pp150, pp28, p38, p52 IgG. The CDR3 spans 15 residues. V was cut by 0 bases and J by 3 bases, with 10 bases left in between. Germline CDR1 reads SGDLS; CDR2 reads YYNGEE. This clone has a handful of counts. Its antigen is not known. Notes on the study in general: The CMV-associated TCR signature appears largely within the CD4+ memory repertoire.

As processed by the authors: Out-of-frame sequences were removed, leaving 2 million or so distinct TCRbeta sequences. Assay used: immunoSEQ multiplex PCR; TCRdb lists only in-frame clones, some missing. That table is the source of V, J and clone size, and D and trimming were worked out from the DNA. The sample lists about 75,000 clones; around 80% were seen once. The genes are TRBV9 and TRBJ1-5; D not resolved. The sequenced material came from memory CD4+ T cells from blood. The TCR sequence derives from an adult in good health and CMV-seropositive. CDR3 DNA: TGTGCCAGCAGCGTAGACCCGGCCATCAATCAGCCCCAGCATTTT. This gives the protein CASSVDPAINQPQHF. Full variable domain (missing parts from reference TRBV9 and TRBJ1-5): DSGVTQTPKHLITATGQRVTLRCSPRSGDLSVYWYQQSLDQGLQFLIQYYNGEERAKGNILERFSAQQFPDLHSELNLSSLELGDSALYFCASSVDPAINQPQHFGDGTRLSIL.